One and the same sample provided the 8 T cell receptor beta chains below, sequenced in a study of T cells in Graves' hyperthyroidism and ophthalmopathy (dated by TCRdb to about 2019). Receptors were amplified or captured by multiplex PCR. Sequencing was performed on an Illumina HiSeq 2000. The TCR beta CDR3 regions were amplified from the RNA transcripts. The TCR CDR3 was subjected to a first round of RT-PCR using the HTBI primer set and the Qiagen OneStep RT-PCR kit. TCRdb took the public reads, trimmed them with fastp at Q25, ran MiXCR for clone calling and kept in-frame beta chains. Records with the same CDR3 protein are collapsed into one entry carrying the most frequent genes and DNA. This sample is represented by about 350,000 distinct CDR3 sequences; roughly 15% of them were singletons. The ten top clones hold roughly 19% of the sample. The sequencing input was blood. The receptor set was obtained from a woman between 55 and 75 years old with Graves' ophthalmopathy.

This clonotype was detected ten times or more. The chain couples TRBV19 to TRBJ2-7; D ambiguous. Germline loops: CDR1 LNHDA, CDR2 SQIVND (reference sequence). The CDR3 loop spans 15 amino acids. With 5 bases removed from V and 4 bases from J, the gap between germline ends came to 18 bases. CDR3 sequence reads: CASSATFGSSYEQYF. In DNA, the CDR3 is TGTGCCAGTAGTGCCACATTCGGCAGTTCTTACGAGCAGTACTTC.

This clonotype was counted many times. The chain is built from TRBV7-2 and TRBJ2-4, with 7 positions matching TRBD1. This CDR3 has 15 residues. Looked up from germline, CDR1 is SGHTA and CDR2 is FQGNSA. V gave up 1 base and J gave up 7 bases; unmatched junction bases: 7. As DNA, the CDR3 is TGTGCCAGCAGCTTAGATTCGGACAGGTCCAACATTCAGTACTTC. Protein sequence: CASSLDSDRSNIQYF. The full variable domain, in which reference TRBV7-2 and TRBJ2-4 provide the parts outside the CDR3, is GAGVSQSPSNKVTEKGKDVELRCDPISGHTALYWYRQSLGQGLEFLIYFQGNSAPDKSGLPSDRFSAERTGGSVSTLTIQRTQQEDSAVYLCASSLDSDRSNIQYFGAGTRLSVL.

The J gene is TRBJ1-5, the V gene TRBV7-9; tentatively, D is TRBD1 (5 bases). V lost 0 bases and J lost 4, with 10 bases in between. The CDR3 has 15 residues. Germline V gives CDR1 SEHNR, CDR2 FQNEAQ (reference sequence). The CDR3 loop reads CASSLAGTENQPQHF. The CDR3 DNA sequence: TGTGCCAGCAGCTTAGCAGGGACCGAAAATCAGCCCCAGCATTTT.

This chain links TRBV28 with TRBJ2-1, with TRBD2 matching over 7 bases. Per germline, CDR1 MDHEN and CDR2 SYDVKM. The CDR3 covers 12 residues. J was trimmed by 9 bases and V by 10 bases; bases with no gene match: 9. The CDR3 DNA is TGTGCCACGACTAGCCCTACAATTGAGCAGTTCTTC. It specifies CATTSPTIEQFF.

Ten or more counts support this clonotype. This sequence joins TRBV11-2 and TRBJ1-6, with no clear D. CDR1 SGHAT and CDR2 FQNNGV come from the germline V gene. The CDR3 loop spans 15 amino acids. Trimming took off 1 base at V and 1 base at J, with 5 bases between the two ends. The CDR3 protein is CASSLGQSYNSPLHF. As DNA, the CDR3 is TGTGCCAGCAGCTTAGGTCAATCCTATAATTCACCCCTCCACTTT. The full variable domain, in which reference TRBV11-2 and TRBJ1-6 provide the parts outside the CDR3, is EAGVAQSPRYKIIEKRQSVAFWCNPISGHATLYWYQQILGQGPKLLIQFQNNGVVDDSQLPKDRFSAERLKGVDSTLKIQPAKLEDSAVYLCASSLGQSYNSPLHFGNGTRLTVT.

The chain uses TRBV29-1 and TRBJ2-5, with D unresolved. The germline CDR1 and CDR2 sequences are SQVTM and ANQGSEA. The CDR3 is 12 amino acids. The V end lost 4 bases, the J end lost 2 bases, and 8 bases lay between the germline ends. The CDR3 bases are TGCAGCGTTGTCTGGGGACAAGAGACCCAGTACTTC. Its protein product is CSVVWGQETQYF.

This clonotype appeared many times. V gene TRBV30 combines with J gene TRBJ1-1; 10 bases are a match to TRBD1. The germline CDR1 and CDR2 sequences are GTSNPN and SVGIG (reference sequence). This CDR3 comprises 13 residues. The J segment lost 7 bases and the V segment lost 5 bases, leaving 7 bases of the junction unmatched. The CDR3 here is CAWGIRTGGEAFF. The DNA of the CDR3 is TGTGCCTGGGGGATACGGACAGGGGGTGAAGCTTTCTTT.

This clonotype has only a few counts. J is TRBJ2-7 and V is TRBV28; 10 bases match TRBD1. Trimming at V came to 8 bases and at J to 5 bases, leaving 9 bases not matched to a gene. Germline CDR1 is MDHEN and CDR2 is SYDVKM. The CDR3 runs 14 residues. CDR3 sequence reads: CASGPDRGRDEQYF. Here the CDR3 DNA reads TGTGCCAGCGGACCCGACAGGGGGCGCGACGAGCAGTACTTC.